This TCR beta chain was captured by sequencing in a study of T cells in localized non-small cell lung cancer. Notes on the study in general: With higher T cell density in blood came longer overall survival. Median detection of top 100 tumor clones in adjacent lung was 57 clones. Clonality of T cells reached its maximum in uninvolved adjacent lung, surpassing tumor.

This table comes from immunoSEQ multiplex PCR, and its TCRdb copy is limited to in-frame clones, with some not included. The table includes some 82,000 clones, less than 85% detected once. Points on this clone: What it binds is unknown.

Per the germline V gene, CDR1 is LGHNA and CDR2 is YSLEER. The CDR3 sequence is 14 residues long. V lost 1 base and J lost 3; bases outside the gene matches: 2. The input for sequencing was PBMCs, taken before any cancer treatment. The sequence came from a man aged 40 to 69 with stage II squamous cell lung carcinoma. The gene calls are TRBV4-3 and TRBJ1-1, with 7 bases identical to TRBD1. The CDR3 reads CASSQGQGDTEAFF. Written as DNA, the CDR3 is TGCGCCAGCAGCCAAGGACAGGGAGACACTGAAGCTTTCTTT.